This passage covers 12 T cell receptor beta chains from one sample sequenced in a study of blood T cell repertoires in COVID-19. Generated by immunoSEQ multiplex PCR, the TCRdb table keeps only in-frame clones and is missing some. This repertoire shows about 240,000 clones, about 90% found once; its top ten account for 6% to 9%. Sequenced input: peripheral blood. The receptors originated from a man in his fifties or sixties who had recovered from COVID-19.

The chain has TRBV30 and TRBJ2-3; D is unclear. CDR1 GTSNPN and CDR2 SVGIG come from the germline V gene (reference sequence). V was cut by 0 bases and J by 6 bases, with 4 bases left in between. The CDR3 has 11 residues. The CDR3 protein is CAWSVGDTQYF. The CDR3 bases are TGTGCCTGGAGTGTCGGGGATACGCAGTATTTT.

This chain joins TRBV5-1 and TRBJ2-1; 8 nucleotides agree with TRBD1. Germline CDR1 is SGHRS and CDR2 is YFSETQ. Trimming at V came to 4 bases and at J to 0 bases, leaving 6 bases not matched to a gene. The CDR3 consists of 16 residues. CDR3 in DNA: TGCGCCAGCAGCCCCCGGACAGGGAGCTCCTACAATGAGCAGTTCTTC. This codes for CASSPRTGSSYNEQFF.

The chain has TRBV15 and TRBJ2-3, with D perhaps matching TRBD2 (6 bases). This CDR3 has 16 amino acids. V lost 5 bases and J 3 bases, leaving 18 bases between the germline ends. Germline CDR1 reads LNHNV; CDR2 reads YYDKDF (reference sequence). CDR3: CATSGPAGTRTDTQYF. The CDR3, as DNA: TGTGCCACCAGCGGTCCAGCGGGCACGAGGACAGATACGCAGTATTTT.

As regards this clone: This sample also contains other DNA sequences that code for the same CDR3. The rearrangement uses TRBV18 and TRBJ1-1; TRBD1 agrees at 8 bases. This CDR3 region has 14 residues. Looked up from germline, CDR1 is KGHSH and CDR2 is LQKENI. The V segment lost 6 bases and the J segment 1 base; nucleotides outside the gene matches: 4. The CDR3 here is CASSLGQGNTEAFF. The CDR3 nucleotides read TGTGCCAGCTCCCTCGGACAGGGGAACACTGAAGCTTTCTTT.

This clone was detected only once. Here the CDR3 DNA reads TGTGCCAGCAGTGAAGTCGGGGGAGATCAGCCCCAGCATTTT. It yields the protein CASSEVGGDQPQHF. The chain couples TRBV6-1 to TRBJ1-5; possibly TRBD1 for D (5 bases). Per the germline V gene, CDR1 is MNHNS and CDR2 is SASEGT. Deletions cut 1 base from V and 5 bases from J, with 9 bases between. The CDR3 has 14 amino acids.

This clone showed up just once. V gene TRBV3-1 (or the pseudogene TRBV3-2) combines with J gene TRBJ1-1; D is undetermined. The germline V gene encodes CDR1 LGHDT and CDR2 YNNKEL (reference sequence). The CDR3 totals 14 residues. The germline V and J ends were trimmed by 6 bases and 5 bases, with 16 bases remaining between them. This CDR3 is CASSPRDTGTEAFF. The CDR3 nucleotides read TGTGCCAGCAGTCCCCGAGACACGGGGACTGAAGCTTTCTTT.

This sequence joins TRBV11-2 and TRBJ2-5; possible D gene TRBD2, 5 bases. The CDR3 sequence is 14 residues long. Germline V gene data show CDR1 as SGHAT and CDR2 as FQNNGV. V dropped 5 bases and J dropped 6 bases, with 16 bases sitting between them. DNA of the CDR3: TGTGCCAGCAGCCGGACCGCCGGGGTACAGACCCAGTACTTC. This sequence encodes CASSRTAGVQTQYF.

The V call is TRBV6-5, the J call TRBJ1-5, with 10 bases identical to TRBD1. CDR1 is MNHEY, CDR2 SVGAGI, per germline. CDR3 length: 14 residues. J gave up 8 bases and V 4 bases, and 5 bases lay outside the gene matches. CDR3 loop: CASSSGTGAEPQHF. The CDR3, as DNA: TGTGCCAGCAGTTCCGGGACAGGGGCCGAGCCCCAGCATTTT.

The V gene is TRBV5-5, the J gene TRBJ1-3; D is ambiguous. From germline, CDR1 is SGHKS and CDR2 YYEKEE (reference sequence). The CDR3 is made up of 12 amino acids. Trimming shortened V by 4 bases and J by 4 bases, and 6 bases separated the two germline ends. The CDR3 region has the DNA TGTGCCAGCAGCCTGACAGGAAACACCATATATTTT. The encoded protein is CASSLTGNTIYF.

This chain links TRBV6-5 with TRBJ1-2, with 8 bases fitting TRBD1. V was clipped by 8 bases and J by 2 bases; unmatched bases: 10. This CDR3 spans 15 amino acids. The germline V gene encodes CDR1 MNHEY and CDR2 SVGAGI. The CDR3 here is CASSRRGRENYGYTF. The DNA of the CDR3 is TGTGCCAGCTCGCGCAGGGGGCGCGAAAACTATGGCTACACCTTC.

CDR3 residues: CASSYHTGVRQPQHF. CDR3 bases: TGTGCCAGCAGTTACCATACAGGGGTACGACAGCCCCAGCATTTT. This chain links TRBV6-2 or TRBV6-3 with TRBJ1-5; 7 nucleotides match TRBD1. Trimming at V came to 2 bases and at J to 7 bases, leaving 8 bases not matched to a gene. There are 15 residues in the CDR3. The germline V gene encodes CDR1 MNHEY and CDR2 SVGEGT.

This clone was detected once. V is TRBV6-5 and J is TRBJ2-1; maybe TRBD1 (5 bases). Germline values: CDR1 MNHEY, CDR2 SVGAGI. V was shortened by 6 bases and J by 3 bases, with 15 bases between the two germline ends. The CDR3 sequence is 15 residues long. In DNA, the CDR3 is TGTGCCAGCAGACGCGACAGATTTAACTACAATGAGCAGTTCTTC. This encodes CASRRDRFNYNEQFF.